These 22 T cell receptor beta chains were all obtained from the same sample, sequenced in a study of T cell responses to AZD1222 COVID-19 vaccine. Produced via immunoSEQ multiplex PCR; TCRdb's table is partial and in-frame only. The sample carries 150,000 to 200,000 clones, 85% to 90% recorded once. The specimen was peripheral blood, collected on day 0 of AZD1222 vaccination. The receptor source for this set is an adult in good health.

This clone has at least ten counts. The rearrangement joins TRBV2 to TRBJ1-6; D is perhaps TRBD1 (5 bases). V lost 4 bases to trimming and J lost 7 bases, with 14 bases between them. Germline V gene lookup returns CDR1 SNHLY and CDR2 FYNNEI. The CDR3 has 15 residues. CDR3 coding DNA: TGTGCCAGCAGTGCCCAGGGTAGGGAGAATTCACCCCTCCACTTT. It translates to CASSAQGRENSPLHF.

The chain employs TRBV28 and TRBJ1-6, with TRBD1 matching over 11 bases. CDR1 is MDHEN, CDR2 SYDVKM, per germline. The V gene end was trimmed by 8 bases and the J gene end by 8 bases; junction bases not matched to a gene: 11. This CDR3 is 16 amino acids long. This CDR3 is CASGGLGQGADSPLHF. CDR3 DNA: TGTGCCAGCGGGGGCCTTGGACAGGGGGCCGATTCACCCCTCCACTTT.

This chain's CDR3 is CASREAGWVLSSTDTQYF. The CDR3 nucleotides are TGCGCCAGCAGAGAGGCAGGGTGGGTCCTTTCTAGCACAGATACGCAGTATTTT. This chain links TRBV5-1 with TRBJ2-3; TRBD1 is a possible D gene (5 bases). The CDR3 is made up of 18 amino acids. The V gene lost 5 bases and the J gene lost 0 bases, with 22 bases spanning the gap. Germline V lookup: CDR1 SGHRS, CDR2 YFSETQ.

The chain recombines TRBV3-1 (or the pseudogene TRBV3-2) with TRBJ2-5, with D perhaps matching TRBD2 (6 bases). This CDR3 is 11 amino acids long. Germline V gene sequence: CDR1 LGHDT, CDR2 YNNKEL (reference sequence). The germline V and J ends were trimmed by 2 bases and 13 bases, with 11 bases remaining between them. The CDR3 bases are TGTGCCAGCAGCCAAATGGGACTCTGGTACTTC. Translating it yields CASSQMGLWYF.

V and J are TRBV18 and TRBJ1-2; D not resolved. CDR1 and CDR2 from the germline V gene are KGHSH and LQKENI. With 3 bases removed from V and 4 bases from J, the gap between germline ends came to 9 bases. This CDR3 is built from 13 residues. CDR3 bases: TGTGCCAGCTCACCGGACGGGCTCTATGGCTACACCTTC. Residues: CASSPDGLYGYTF.

The chain combines TRBV28 with TRBJ1-4; possible D gene TRBD1, 6 bases. CDR3 length: 15 residues. Per germline, CDR1 MDHEN and CDR2 SYDVKM. V was cut by 7 bases and J by 5 bases, with 17 bases left in between. The CDR3 nucleotides are TGTGCCAGCACCCCCTCCGGAGGGGGGAATGAAAAACTGTTTTTT. Protein: CASTPSGGGNEKLFF.

This chain links TRBV5-5 with TRBJ1-2; 10 bases fit TRBD1. V lost 4 bases and J lost 9; bases outside the gene matches: 6. This CDR3 is 13 amino acids long. Germline lookup yields CDR1 SGHKS and CDR2 YYEKEE (reference sequence). The CDR3 DNA sequence: TGTGCCAGCAGCCCTTGGGACAGGGGCAGCTACACCTTC. Its protein product is CASSPWDRGSYTF.

J is TRBJ1-1 and V is TRBV12-3 or TRBV12-4, with 7 bases identical to TRBD1. This CDR3 has 13 residues. Trimming cost V 5 bases and J 6 bases; bases outside gene matches: 6. CDR3 DNA: TGTGCCAGCAGTCCAACAGGGGCCCCTGAAGCTTTCTTT. The encoded protein is CASSPTGAPEAFF.

V is TRBV7-2 and J is TRBJ2-5, with D unclear. The V end lost 2 bases, the J end lost 5 bases, and 9 bases lay between the germline ends. Germline V lookup: CDR1 SGHTA, CDR2 FQGNSA. The CDR3 length is 13 residues. CDR3 protein: CASSLYVGETQYF. The CDR3 nucleotides read TGTGCCAGCAGCTTATACGTAGGGGAGACCCAGTACTTC.

The V and J genes are TRBV11-1 and TRBJ2-7; 9 positions agree with TRBD1. Germline assignment: CDR1 SGHAT and CDR2 FQDESV (reference sequence). This CDR3 has 14 amino acids. V lost 6 bases and J lost 2; bases outside the gene matches: 5. The CDR3 DNA follows: TGTGCCAGCAGACCTGGACAGGGGCCCTACGAGCAGTACTTC. It yields the protein CASRPGQGPYEQYF.

The chain employs TRBV5-4 and TRBJ1-5; D is perhaps TRBD1 (5 bases). The CDR3 totals 14 residues. Per germline, CDR1 SGHNT and CDR2 YYREEE (reference sequence). Trimming shortened V by 1 base and J by 8 bases, and 13 bases separated the two germline ends. Here the CDR3 reads CASSLRPGQEPQHF. The CDR3 coding sequence is TGTGCCAGCAGCTTGCGTCCAGGGCAGGAGCCCCAGCATTTT. Looking up the rest from reference TRBV5-4 and TRBJ1-5 gives the full variable domain: ETGVTQSPTHLIKTRGQQVTLRCSSQSGHNTVSWYQQALGQGPQFIFQYYREEENGRGNFPPRFSGLQFPNYSSELNVNALELDDSALYLCASSLRPGQEPQHFGDGTRLSIL.

The chain links TRBV9 to TRBJ2-1, with 9 bases fitting TRBD2. CDR1 is SGDLS and CDR2 is YYNGEE in the germline V gene. The CDR3 is 16 residues long. V lost 0 bases, J lost 4 bases, and 5 bases stayed unmatched. CDR3 amino acids: CASSVGSTSGYNEQFF. In DNA, the CDR3 is TGTGCCAGCAGCGTAGGTTCGACTAGCGGTTACAATGAGCAGTTCTTC.

The chain recombines TRBV13 with TRBJ1-6, with D possibly being TRBD1 (5 bases). The CDR3 sequence is 15 residues long. CDR1 PRHDT and CDR2 FYEKMQ come from the germline V gene (reference sequence). V lost 6 bases and J 6 bases, leaving 15 bases between the germline ends. This CDR3 is CASSGRQGFNSPLHF. The CDR3, as DNA: TGTGCCAGCAGTGGTCGGCAGGGCTTTAATTCACCCCTCCACTTT.

This clone was seen a handful of times. The CDR3 reads CASSLQGAFGNTIYF. The DNA for the CDR3 is TGTGCCAGCAGCTTGCAGGGGGCGTTTGGAAACACCATATATTTT. The genes are TRBV5-8 and TRBJ1-3; 8 bases are shared with TRBD1. This CDR3 has 15 amino acids. The germline V gene has CDR1 SGHTS and CDR2 YDEGEE. The trim removed 1 base at V and 3 bases at J, leaving 3 bases unmatched.

V is TRBV29-1 and J is TRBJ1-5; 7 bases are shared with TRBD1. Germline V lookup: CDR1 SQVTM, CDR2 ANQGSEA. The CDR3 runs to 17 residues. The J segment lost 1 base and the V segment lost 5 bases, leaving 14 bases of the junction unmatched. The CDR3 sequence: CSVLRQGGIISNQPQHF. CDR3 nucleotides: TGCAGCGTTTTGCGACAGGGTGGAATTATAAGCAATCAGCCCCAGCATTTT. Supplemented by reference TRBV29-1 and TRBJ1-5, the full variable domain reads SAVISQKPSRDICQRGTSLTIQCQVDSQVTMMFWYRQQPGQSLTLIATANQGSEATYESGFVIDKFPISRPNLTFSTLTVSNMSPEDSSIYLCSVLRQGGIISNQPQHFGDGTRLSIL.

This chain connects TRBV4-3 to TRBJ1-2, with a tentative D call TRBD1 (6 bases). V was clipped by 0 bases and J by 9 bases, with 14 bases between them. This CDR3 has 14 amino acids. CDR1 and CDR2 from the germline V gene are LGHNA and YSLEER. The CDR3 DNA reads TGCGCCAGCAGCCAAGATCGGGGCCAGGGGAGCTACACCTTC. Amino acid sequence: CASSQDRGQGSYTF.

V gene TRBV7-6 combines with J gene TRBJ2-7; TRBD2 matches 7 bases. The CDR3 totals 15 residues. Germline assignment: CDR1 SGHVS and CDR2 FNYEAQ. After removal of 2 bases from V and 0 bases from J, the junction contained 4 bases not matched to a gene. The DNA of the CDR3 is TGTGCCAGCAGCTTAATGGGGGGGGGCTCCTACGAGCAGTACTTC. Translation gives CASSLMGGGSYEQYF.

This chain uses TRBV30 with TRBJ1-1; D gene uncertain. The V end was cut by 0 bases, the J end by 2 bases, with 7 bases between. The CDR3 spans 13 residues. Germline V CDR1 and CDR2: GTSNPN, SVGIG (reference sequence). CDR3 loop: CAWSVEVNTEAFF. CDR3 DNA sequence: TGTGCCTGGAGTGTTGAGGTAAACACTGAAGCTTTCTTT.

The J gene is TRBJ1-1, the V gene TRBV20-1; maybe TRBD1 (5 bases). This CDR3 has 11 residues. Germline V gene data show CDR1 as DFQATT and CDR2 as SNEGSKA (reference sequence). Deletions cut 6 bases from V and 8 bases from J, with 13 bases between. CDR3 protein: CSARLTAEAFF. The CDR3 coding sequence is TGCAGTGCCAGACTGACAGCCGAAGCTTTCTTT.

This clone occurred once. The chain combines TRBV29-1 with TRBJ2-1; no clear D. The CDR3 consists of 14 residues. Germline CDR1 and CDR2: SQVTM and ANQGSEA. Trimming took off 4 bases at V and 0 bases at J, with 10 bases between the two ends. CDR3 residues: CSVGKRSSYNEQFF. DNA for the CDR3: TGCAGCGTTGGTAAACGGAGCTCCTACAATGAGCAGTTCTTC.

The chain couples TRBV28 to TRBJ1-5; no firm D call. Germline assignment: CDR1 MDHEN and CDR2 SYDVKM. The CDR3 sequence is 15 residues long. Trimming took 3 bases from V and 3 from J, leaving 12 bases between them. Written as DNA, the CDR3 is TGTGCCAGCAGTTTTCCTCGGCGGTTCAATCAGCCCCAGCATTTT. Its translation is CASSFPRRFNQPQHF.

The V call is TRBV19, the J call TRBJ2-1, with 13 bases identical to TRBD2. The CDR3 sequence is 16 residues long. Germline V gene sequence: CDR1 LNHDA, CDR2 SQIVND (reference sequence). The V segment lost 5 bases and the J segment 6 bases; nucleotides outside the gene matches: 7. The CDR3 sequence is CASSSRTSGSSNEQFF. For the CDR3, the DNA is TGTGCCAGTAGTTCGAGGACTAGCGGGAGTTCCAATGAGCAGTTCTTC.